The text below deals with one T cell receptor beta chain. Its antigen is undetermined. The source of the sample is a study of T cell responses to AZD1222 COVID-19 vaccine. The study, taken as a whole, reports: Baseline serology detected seropositivity in only six or seven AZD1222 recipients.

This CDR3 is 15 amino acids long. The trim removed 5 bases at V and 6 bases at J, leaving 9 bases unmatched. CDR1 and CDR2 (germline): KGHSH, LQKENI. TCRdb's table, derived via immunoSEQ multiplex PCR, lists solely in-frame clones and lacks some. The sample lists more than 140,000 clones; around 91% were seen once. Sequencing was performed on peripheral blood, taken on day 0 of AZD1222 vaccination. The V call is TRBV18, the J call TRBJ1-4, with 7 nucleotides matching TRBD1. The clonotype was recovered from an adult in good health. CDR3 in amino acids: CASSTNRGRDEKLFF. DNA of the CDR3: TGTGCCAGCTCAACAAACAGGGGAAGGGATGAAAAACTGTTTTTT.